These T cell receptor beta chains were read from a single sample in a study of blood T cells in healthy people across ages. TCRdb re-called the 5' RACE reads through MiXCR, storing one row per CDR3 protein. The table includes 600,000 or so distinct CDR3 sequences, under 25% detected once. Sequenced: blood. The origin of the receptors is a man aged 65 to 85 in good health. Each CDR3 is given with its conserved first and last residue. Fields, in order: clone size, D gene, V gene, J gene, CDR3 length, CDR3 DNA, CDR3 protein. A D gene is named only where the DNA matches it firmly. Clone size is not always given. Where it is, it says once, few, many or a class for expanded clones.

abundance: -
d_gene: TRBD2
v_gene: TRBV19
j_gene: TRBJ2-1
len: 17
CDR3nt: TGTGCCAGTTCCGGGACTAGCGGATTTTCCTCCTACAATGAGCAGTTCTTC
CDR3aa: CASSGTSGFSSYNEQFF

abundance: few
d_gene: TRBD1
v_gene: TRBV5-5
j_gene: TRBJ2-7
len: 14
CDR3nt: TGTGCCAGCAGCGCTATGACAGGGTACGGCGAGCAGTACTTC
CDR3aa: CASSAMTGYGEQYF

abundance: few
d_gene: -
v_gene: TRBV11-2
j_gene: TRBJ2-1
len: 14
CDR3nt: TGTGCCAGCAGCCTACTGACTGGTGGCGATGAGCAGTTCTTC
CDR3aa: CASSLLTGGDEQFF

abundance: few
d_gene: -
v_gene: TRBV25-1
j_gene: TRBJ1-1
len: 14
CDR3nt: TGTGCCAGCAGCCCTTTTGAAGAGGACACTGAAGCTTTCTTT
CDR3aa: CASSPFEEDTEAFF

abundance: few
d_gene: TRBD2
v_gene: TRBV18
j_gene: TRBJ2-3
len: 17
CDR3nt: TGTGCCAGCTCACCCCGACTAGCGGGAGGGCGATCGGATACGCAGTATTTT
CDR3aa: CASSPRLAGGRSDTQYF

abundance: -
d_gene: TRBD2
v_gene: TRBV6-6
j_gene: TRBJ2-7
len: 15
CDR3nt: TGTGCCAGCAGTTACTCGATAGCGGGAGGGCCCGAGCAGTACTTC
CDR3aa: CASSYSIAGGPEQYF

abundance: few
d_gene: -
v_gene: TRBV7-2
j_gene: TRBJ1-6
len: 15
CDR3nt: TGTGCCAGCAGCTTAGCCCTCAGGGGACATTCACCCCTCCACTTT
CDR3aa: CASSLALRGHSPLHF

abundance: -
d_gene: TRBD1
v_gene: TRBV27
j_gene: TRBJ1-2
len: 16
CDR3nt: TGTGCCAGCAGTTTTACGGGACAGGGTTCTAACTATGGCTACACCTTC
CDR3aa: CASSFTGQGSNYGYTF

abundance: -
d_gene: -
v_gene: TRBV11-2
j_gene: TRBJ2-6
len: 16
CDR3nt: TGTGCCAGCAGCCAAATGACGGGTTCTGGGGCCAACGTCCTGACTTTC
CDR3aa: CASSQMTGSGANVLTF

abundance: -
d_gene: TRBD2
v_gene: TRBV5-5
j_gene: TRBJ2-3
len: 15
CDR3nt: TGTGCCAGCAGCTCGGGACTAGTTAGGGGGGAGGCGCAGTATTTT
CDR3aa: CASSSGLVRGEAQYF

abundance: few
d_gene: -
v_gene: TRBV2
j_gene: TRBJ2-3
len: 16
CDR3nt: TGTGCCAGCAGTGAAGGGATTAGTTCGCACACAGATACGCAGTATTTT
CDR3aa: CASSEGISSHTDTQYF

abundance: few
d_gene: -
v_gene: TRBV2
j_gene: TRBJ2-5
len: 14
CDR3nt: TGTGCCAGCAGTAGAGGGCAAAACCAAGAGACCCAGTACTTC
CDR3aa: CASSRGQNQETQYF

abundance: -
d_gene: -
v_gene: TRBV7-2
j_gene: TRBJ2-5
len: 14
CDR3nt: TGTGCCAGCAGCTTAGCGCAGGTGGAACGGACCCAGTACTTC
CDR3aa: CASSLAQVERTQYF

abundance: many
d_gene: -
v_gene: TRBV11-2
j_gene: TRBJ2-5
len: 15
CDR3nt: TGTGCCAGCAGCCCAGACTTTCTGTTTCTAGAGACCCAGTACTTC
CDR3aa: CASSPDFLFLETQYF

abundance: many
d_gene: TRBD1
v_gene: TRBV6-1
j_gene: TRBJ1-1
len: 15
CDR3nt: TGTGCCAGCAGCCCCGGGACAGTGGAGAACACTGAAGCTTTCTTT
CDR3aa: CASSPGTVENTEAFF

abundance: many
d_gene: -
v_gene: TRBV29-1
j_gene: TRBJ1-6
len: 13
CDR3nt: TGCAGCGTTTCCCAGGGTGAAGCTTCACCCCTCCACTTT
CDR3aa: CSVSQGEASPLHF

abundance: -
d_gene: TRBD1
v_gene: TRBV5-5
j_gene: TRBJ2-4
len: 19
CDR3nt: TGTGCCAGCAGCTCCGGACAGGGGGACCCCTCTGTAGCCAAAAACATTCAGTACTTC
CDR3aa: CASSSGQGDPSVAKNIQYF

abundance: few
d_gene: TRBD2
v_gene: TRBV27
j_gene: TRBJ2-5
len: 18
CDR3nt: TGTGCCAGCAGTTCGACAATTATTCTAGCGGGAGGACAAGAGACCCAGTACTTC
CDR3aa: CASSSTIILAGGQETQYF

abundance: -
d_gene: -
v_gene: TRBV20-1
j_gene: TRBJ2-1
len: 16
CDR3nt: TGCAGTGCCGAGAGCTCTGGGGCCAGCTCCTACAATGAGCAGTTCTTC
CDR3aa: CSAESSGASSYNEQFF

abundance: few
d_gene: TRBD2
v_gene: TRBV20-1
j_gene: TRBJ2-2
len: 15
CDR3nt: TGCAGTGTCAGATCCGGGGGGTCAAACACCGGGGAGTTGTTTTTT
CDR3aa: CSVRSGGSNTGELFF

abundance: -
d_gene: -
v_gene: TRBV7-8
j_gene: TRBJ2-5
len: 16
CDR3nt: TGTGCCAGCAGCTTAGCCCTGCAGGAGTACCAAGAGACCCAGTACTTC
CDR3aa: CASSLALQEYQETQYF

abundance: many
d_gene: -
v_gene: TRBV3-1
j_gene: TRBJ2-7
len: 17
CDR3nt: TGTGCCAGCAGCCAAGCTTGGCCAGCCAAAAACTCCTACGAGCAGTACTTC
CDR3aa: CASSQAWPAKNSYEQYF

abundance: -
d_gene: TRBD1
v_gene: TRBV7-2
j_gene: TRBJ2-5
len: 14
CDR3nt: TGTGCCAGCAGCTTTACGACAGGGCGGGAGACCCAGTACTTC
CDR3aa: CASSFTTGRETQYF

abundance: -
d_gene: -
v_gene: TRBV27
j_gene: TRBJ2-7
len: 17
CDR3nt: TGTGCCAGCAGTTTTTCCGCCGCAACAGGGATGCTATACGAGCAGTACTTC
CDR3aa: CASSFSAATGMLYEQYF

abundance: -
d_gene: TRBD2
v_gene: TRBV5-1
j_gene: TRBJ2-7
len: 16
CDR3nt: TGCGCCAGCAGCTTGGAGGCGGGAGGGCCTTCCTACGAGCAGTACTTC
CDR3aa: CASSLEAGGPSYEQYF

abundance: -
d_gene: -
v_gene: TRBV2
j_gene: TRBJ2-7
len: 13
CDR3nt: TGTGCCAGCAGTGAAAACAGGGACGGCGAGCAGTACTTC
CDR3aa: CASSENRDGEQYF

abundance: -
d_gene: TRBD1
v_gene: TRBV6-2/TRBV6-3
j_gene: TRBJ2-7
len: 15
CDR3nt: TGTGCCAGCAGTAGCCCCGGGACAGGACCCTACGAGCAGTACTTC
CDR3aa: CASSSPGTGPYEQYF

abundance: once
d_gene: -
v_gene: TRBV18
j_gene: TRBJ2-1
len: 16
CDR3nt: TGTGCCAGCTCACCGGCGGTACAGTCATCCTACAATGAGCAGTTCTTC
CDR3aa: CASSPAVQSSYNEQFF

abundance: -
d_gene: -
v_gene: TRBV6-5
j_gene: TRBJ2-7
len: 14
CDR3nt: TGTGCCAGCAGTTCTGAGCAGGGGAGGTACGAGCAGTACTTC
CDR3aa: CASSSEQGRYEQYF

abundance: -
d_gene: -
v_gene: TRBV19
j_gene: TRBJ2-1
len: 16
CDR3nt: TGTGCCAGTAGTATAGGAAGGGGTCCCTCCTACAATGAGCAGTTCTTC
CDR3aa: CASSIGRGPSYNEQFF

abundance: many
d_gene: TRBD1
v_gene: TRBV7-3
j_gene: TRBJ2-3
len: 15
CDR3nt: TGTGCCAGCAGCGCCAACAGGGGTAGGACAGATACGCAGTATTTT
CDR3aa: CASSANRGRTDTQYF

abundance: many
d_gene: -
v_gene: TRBV10-2
j_gene: TRBJ2-6
len: 19
CDR3nt: TGCGCCAGCAGTGAGGTCGTCGGGGAGACGATCTCTGGGGCCAACGTCCTGACTTTC
CDR3aa: CASSEVVGETISGANVLTF

abundance: -
d_gene: -
v_gene: TRBV24-1
j_gene: TRBJ2-3
len: 17
CDR3nt: TGTGCCACCAGTGATCCCCCGGGTAGCGGCAGCACAGATACGCAGTATTTT
CDR3aa: CATSDPPGSGSTDTQYF

abundance: many
d_gene: -
v_gene: TRBV7-2
j_gene: TRBJ1-2
len: 16
CDR3nt: TGTGCCAGCAGCAATAGCCGGAACAGGGCAAACTATGGCTACACCTTC
CDR3aa: CASSNSRNRANYGYTF

abundance: many
d_gene: -
v_gene: TRBV13
j_gene: TRBJ2-7
len: 16
CDR3nt: TGTGCCAGCAGCTTAGAGGGGGGGTCTACTCCATACGAGCAGTACTTC
CDR3aa: CASSLEGGSTPYEQYF

abundance: many
d_gene: -
v_gene: TRBV27
j_gene: TRBJ1-3
len: 14
CDR3nt: TGTGCCAGCAGTTTACGGGGCCCTGGAAACACCATATATTTT
CDR3aa: CASSLRGPGNTIYF

abundance: -
d_gene: TRBD2
v_gene: TRBV28
j_gene: TRBJ2-3
len: 17
CDR3nt: TGTGCCAGCAGTTTATGGACTAGCGGGAGTTCCACAGATACGCAGTATTTT
CDR3aa: CASSLWTSGSSTDTQYF

abundance: many
d_gene: TRBD2
v_gene: TRBV5-1
j_gene: TRBJ2-7
len: 14
CDR3nt: TGCGCCAGCAGCTGGACTAGCGGGAAGGACGAGCAGTACTTC
CDR3aa: CASSWTSGKDEQYF

abundance: many
d_gene: -
v_gene: TRBV6-2/TRBV6-3
j_gene: TRBJ2-1
len: 12
CDR3nt: TGTGCCACAAGTAGCTCCTACAATGAGCAGTTCTTC
CDR3aa: CATSSSYNEQFF

abundance: -
d_gene: -
v_gene: TRBV29-1
j_gene: TRBJ2-5
len: 14
CDR3nt: TGCAGCGTTGAAGGACTAGATAAATACAATGAGCAGGTCTTC
CDR3aa: CSVEGLDKYNEQVF

abundance: few
d_gene: -
v_gene: TRBV27
j_gene: TRBJ2-3
len: 16
CDR3nt: TGTGCCAGCAGTTTAAGCAGGACTGTTAGCACAGATACGCAGTATTTT
CDR3aa: CASSLSRTVSTDTQYF

abundance: -
d_gene: TRBD2
v_gene: TRBV2
j_gene: TRBJ2-1
len: 15
CDR3nt: TGTGCCAGCAGTAAGGGACTAGCGGGAGGAAGTGAGCAGTTCTTC
CDR3aa: CASSKGLAGGSEQFF

abundance: few
d_gene: TRBD2
v_gene: TRBV25-1
j_gene: TRBJ2-7
len: 13
CDR3nt: TGTGCCAGCAGTACGGGAGGGGGGTACGAGCAGTACTTC
CDR3aa: CASSTGGGYEQYF

abundance: many
d_gene: -
v_gene: TRBV27
j_gene: TRBJ2-5
len: 15
CDR3nt: TGTGCCAGCAAGAGCCCTGGGCGATTCCAAGAGACCCAGTACTTC
CDR3aa: CASKSPGRFQETQYF

abundance: -
d_gene: -
v_gene: TRBV7-8
j_gene: TRBJ2-5
len: 12
CDR3nt: TGTGCCATCCTAACAGGGCGGGAGACCCAGTACTTC
CDR3aa: CAILTGRETQYF

abundance: few
d_gene: -
v_gene: TRBV5-1
j_gene: TRBJ1-1
len: 14
CDR3nt: TGCGCCAGCAGCCCTTCTGGGGGCGCGACTGAAGCTTTCTTT
CDR3aa: CASSPSGGATEAFF

abundance: many
d_gene: -
v_gene: TRBV7-9
j_gene: TRBJ1-4
len: 14
CDR3nt: TGTGCCAGCAGCCCATCAACAACTAATGAAAAACTGTTTTTT
CDR3aa: CASSPSTTNEKLFF

abundance: few
d_gene: TRBD2
v_gene: TRBV3-1
j_gene: TRBJ2-2
len: 16
CDR3nt: TGTGCCAGCAGCCAAGAGATGTTAGCGGGCACCGGGGAGCTGTTTTTT
CDR3aa: CASSQEMLAGTGELFF

abundance: once
d_gene: -
v_gene: TRBV20-1
j_gene: TRBJ2-7
len: 11
CDR3nt: TGCAGTGCCAATAAAGGATCCGGGCAGTACTTC
CDR3aa: CSANKGSGQYF

abundance: -
d_gene: TRBD1
v_gene: TRBV7-2
j_gene: TRBJ2-7
len: 15
CDR3nt: TGTGCCAGCATCATCTCGGGGGGACAGGGGAACGAGCAGTACTTC
CDR3aa: CASIISGGQGNEQYF

abundance: many
d_gene: TRBD1
v_gene: TRBV7-9
j_gene: TRBJ2-5
len: 17
CDR3nt: TGTGCCAGCAGCTTAGCGTGGGTGACAGGGGAACAAGAGACCCAGTACTTC
CDR3aa: CASSLAWVTGEQETQYF

abundance: many
d_gene: TRBD2
v_gene: TRBV4-1
j_gene: TRBJ2-1
len: 15
CDR3nt: TGCGCCAGCAGCCTACTAGCGGGAGGGGGCAATGAGCAGTTCTTC
CDR3aa: CASSLLAGGGNEQFF

abundance: few
d_gene: -
v_gene: TRBV12-3/TRBV12-4
j_gene: TRBJ2-2
len: 13
CDR3nt: TGTGCCAGCAGCCCGGACTTGTCCGGGGAGCTGTTTTTT
CDR3aa: CASSPDLSGELFF

abundance: -
d_gene: -
v_gene: TRBV12-3/TRBV12-4
j_gene: TRBJ2-2
len: 13
CDR3nt: TGTGCCAGCAGACTAGGGGCCACCGGGGAGCTGTTTTTT
CDR3aa: CASRLGATGELFF

abundance: few
d_gene: TRBD2
v_gene: TRBV3-1
j_gene: TRBJ2-3
len: 16
CDR3nt: TGTGCCAGCAGCCGGCGGACTAGCGGGAGGGCAGATACGCAGTATTTT
CDR3aa: CASSRRTSGRADTQYF

abundance: -
d_gene: TRBD1
v_gene: TRBV5-1
j_gene: TRBJ1-4
len: 15
CDR3nt: TGCGCCAGCAGCTTATCGACAGGGATTCGAGAAAAACTGTTTTTT
CDR3aa: CASSLSTGIREKLFF

abundance: -
d_gene: -
v_gene: TRBV7-2
j_gene: TRBJ2-5
len: 14
CDR3nt: TGTGCCAGCAGCTTAAATCTTCGGGCGGGTGAGCAGTACTTC
CDR3aa: CASSLNLRAGEQYF

abundance: few
d_gene: TRBD2
v_gene: TRBV6-1
j_gene: TRBJ2-1
len: 15
CDR3nt: TGTGCCAGCAGGGAAAGCGGGAGGGCCAGCAATGAGCAGTTCTTC
CDR3aa: CASRESGRASNEQFF